A single sample gave rise to the 2 T cell receptor beta chains below, sequenced in a study of T cells in Graves' hyperthyroidism and ophthalmopathy. There were TCR beta CDR3 regions amplified from RNA transcripts. The HTBI primer set drove a first-round RT-PCR of the TCR CDR3. TCRdb reprocessed the multiplex PCR reads with MiXCR, giving one entry per CDR3 protein. Found here are 500,000 to 600,000 distinct CDR3 sequences, 16% of them singletons; the top ten hold about 18%. The material sequenced was blood. Receptors were obtained from a woman in her late teens or twenties with Graves' hyperthyroidism.

The table lists this clonotype with a few counts. This sequence joins TRBV7-9 and TRBJ1-4; D perhaps matches TRBD1 (5 bases). Germline V gene sequence: CDR1 SEHNR, CDR2 FQNEAQ (reference sequence). The CDR3 runs 15 residues. With 0 bases removed from V and 8 bases from J, the gap between germline ends came to 13 bases. The chain's CDR3 is CASSLAGGDAEKLFF. The CDR3 bases are TGTGCCAGCAGCTTAGCCGGGGGGGACGCGGAAAAACTGTTTTTT. The entire variable domain, with the rest obtained from reference TRBV7-9 and TRBJ1-4, is as follows: DTGVSQNPRHKITKRGQNVTFRCDPISEHNRLYWYRQTLGQGPEFLTYFQNEAQLEKSRLLSDRFSAERPKGSFSTLEIQRTEQGDSAMYLCASSLAGGDAEKLFFGSGTQLSVL.

In this sample, this clonotype turned up many times. The chain employs TRBV7-3 and TRBJ2-3, with D possibly being TRBD2 (7 bases). V lost 2 bases, J lost 6 bases, and 15 bases lay in between. The length of the CDR3 is 15 residues. Germline values: CDR1 SGHTA, CDR2 FQGTGA. CDR3 nucleotide sequence: TGTGCCAGCAGCTTACGCCACAGGGAGGGGGATACGCAGTATTTT. It is translated as CASSLRHREGDTQYF.